The T cell receptor (beta chain) described here comes from a study of beta chain features in type 1 diabetes. Overall study results and limits: Shortening of TCRB CDR3s, moderate but significant, appeared in all four CD4+ subsets of Type 1 diabetes patients. Researchers reported that naive, central memory and Treg TCRB repertoires appeared more similar in patients than in healthy donors.

Only a few counts were recorded for this clone. Its antigen is not known. Investigators reverse transcribed all isolated RNA, so they sequenced expressed TCRB transcripts. Produced via immunoSEQ multiplex PCR; TCRdb's table is partial and in-frame only. Among roughly 130,000 clones, 15% to 20% were seen once, and the ten largest hold 2.3%. CDR1 and CDR2 (germline): ENHRY, SYGVKD. The CDR3 is 14 residues long. Trimming took off 6 bases at V and 5 bases at J, with 13 bases between the two ends. The sequence derives from a man aged 25 to 40 with type 1 diabetes. Material: central memory CD4+ T cells from blood. The chain couples TRBV10-3 to TRBJ1-4; the D gene is possibly TRBD1 (5 bases). The CDR3 DNA sequence: TGTGCCATCAGCCTTGGGGACGAGAATGAAAAACTGTTTTTT. It encodes CAISLGDENEKLFF.